The rows below give T cell receptor beta chains drawn from one sample of a study of cytomegalovirus exposure and HLA in healthy donors. Assay used: immunoSEQ multiplex PCR; TCRdb lists only in-frame clones, some missing. The sample lists some 200,000 clones, about 9.4% occurring once. Sequenced material: PBMCs. Receptor source: a woman aged 30 to 39 in good health and CMV-seropositive. Both conserved end residues are part of each CDR3. The order of the fields is J gene, V gene, CDR3 protein.

J gene: TRBJ2-5; V gene: TRBV5-1; CDR3 protein: CASSLLAGGDPETQYF
J gene: TRBJ1-2; V gene: TRBV2; CDR3 protein: CASLFGTGSYGYTF
J gene: TRBJ1-5; V gene: TRBV5-5; CDR3 protein: CASSLWTGAFNQPQHF
J gene: TRBJ1-2; V gene: TRBV20-1; CDR3 protein: CSASRAGLTF
J gene: TRBJ1-2; V gene: TRBV5-4; CDR3 protein: CASSLEGLNYGYTF
J gene: TRBJ2-7; V gene: TRBV7-9; CDR3 protein: CASSSTVAHNPYEQYF
J gene: TRBJ2-3; V gene: TRBV13; CDR3 protein: CASSLKREGPYTDTQYF
J gene: TRBJ2-7; V gene: TRBV13; CDR3 protein: CASSLGLGEYEQYF
J gene: TRBJ1-2; V gene: TRBV13; CDR3 protein: CASSLGRQENYGYTF
J gene: TRBJ2-5; V gene: TRBV27; CDR3 protein: CASSQTSGSSKTQYF
J gene: TRBJ2-7; V gene: TRBV12-5; CDR3 protein: CASGRLGDSYEQYF
J gene: TRBJ2-3; V gene: TRBV5-1; CDR3 protein: CASSLSAGGQGASTQYF
J gene: TRBJ2-5; V gene: TRBV30; CDR3 protein: CAWSPWAGETQYF
J gene: TRBJ2-3; V gene: TRBV5-3; CDR3 protein: CARSLVFSPRLAGVCAQYF
J gene: TRBJ2-2; V gene: TRBV5-1; CDR3 protein: CASSPYTGELFF
J gene: TRBJ2-7; V gene: TRBV27; CDR3 protein: CASSAQGGGKNEQYF
J gene: TRBJ1-4; V gene: TRBV27; CDR3 protein: CASSDRQGSEKLFF
J gene: TRBJ1-1; V gene: TRBV5-1; CDR3 protein: CASSSHRGPRYTEAFF
J gene: TRBJ2-7; V gene: TRBV25-1; CDR3 protein: CASSELGGQGTGGEQYF
J gene: TRBJ2-7; V gene: TRBV27; CDR3 protein: CASSRSPRVSYEQYF
J gene: TRBJ2-5; V gene: TRBV12-2; CDR3 protein: CASRNDRKETQYF
J gene: TRBJ2-5; V gene: TRBV12-5; CDR3 protein: CASGPGGETQYF
J gene: TRBJ2-5; V gene: TRBV5-1; CDR3 protein: CASSEQGETQYF
J gene: TRBJ2-2; V gene: TRBV2; CDR3 protein: CASRGAVNTGELFF
J gene: TRBJ2-7; V gene: TRBV7-2; CDR3 protein: CASSLGLSDRGYEQYF
J gene: TRBJ2-1; V gene: TRBV30; CDR3 protein: CAWTLGASFENEQFF
J gene: TRBJ2-7; V gene: TRBV11-3; CDR3 protein: CASSLDHSGGDYEQYF
J gene: TRBJ1-2; V gene: TRBV5-1; CDR3 protein: CASSLAQGYYGYTF
J gene: TRBJ1-1; V gene: TRBV12-5; CDR3 protein: CASGLRSLEGDTEAFF
J gene: TRBJ1-4; V gene: TRBV7-9; CDR3 protein: CASSFGGTGGEKLFF
J gene: TRBJ2-1; V gene: TRBV5-6; CDR3 protein: CASSLASGTIYNEQFF
J gene: TRBJ2-7; V gene: TRBV5-8; CDR3 protein: CASRSGSSYEQYF
J gene: TRBJ1-1; V gene: TRBV10-3; CDR3 protein: CAISEGGTGDTEAFF
J gene: TRBJ1-6; V gene: TRBV30; CDR3 protein: CAWSEQGYSPLHF
J gene: TRBJ2-5; V gene: TRBV5-1; CDR3 protein: CASSLQVRGRLQETQYF
J gene: TRBJ1-6; V gene: TRBV2; CDR3 protein: CASIQGASSYNSPLHF
J gene: TRBJ2-5; V gene: TRBV5-1; CDR3 protein: CASSRGPRGETQYF
J gene: TRBJ2-7; V gene: TRBV5-1; CDR3 protein: CASSLGGGEQYF
J gene: TRBJ1-2; V gene: TRBV5-1; CDR3 protein: CATTVSGQGANGYTF
J gene: TRBJ2-5; V gene: TRBV5-5; CDR3 protein: CASSLSPQWETQYF
J gene: TRBJ1-3; V gene: TRBV7-6; CDR3 protein: CASSSGTVSFSSGNTIYF
J gene: TRBJ2-7; V gene: TRBV10-2; CDR3 protein: CASTGLAEVYEQYF